Below are 25 T cell receptor beta chains sequenced from a single sample in a study of T cell responses to AZD1222 COVID-19 vaccine. Sequenced by immunoSEQ multiplex PCR; TCRdb stores in-frame clones only, minus some. The table includes around 84,000 clones, approximately 88% detected once. This specimen was peripheral blood, taken on day 0 of AZD1222 vaccination. Receptors originate from an adult in good health.

The rearrangement joins TRBV7-2 to TRBJ1-4, with a tentative D call TRBD1 (5 bases). Trimming removed 5 bases at V and 2 bases at J, with 15 bases between. The CDR3 runs to 16 residues. Germline V gives CDR1 SGHTA, CDR2 FQGNSA. The CDR3 nucleotides are TGTGCCAGCAGCCTCATGGGGGGAGGCACTAATGAAAAACTGTTTTTT. It specifies CASSLMGGGTNEKLFF.

V gene TRBV4-2 combines with J gene TRBJ2-1; no reliable D call. This CDR3 spans 15 amino acids. V lost 0 bases, J lost 8 bases, and 14 bases lay in between. Germline-derived CDR1 and CDR2 are LGHNA and YNFKEQ. The CDR3 DNA is TGTGCCAGCAGCCAAGATGGGAAACGAGGCGATGAGCAGTTCTTC. This encodes CASSQDGKRGDEQFF.

The chain combines TRBV9 with TRBJ2-2; 8 positions agree with TRBD2. V lost 0 bases and J lost 4; bases outside the gene matches: 5. Germline V gene lookup returns CDR1 SGDLS and CDR2 YYNGEE. This CDR3 is 16 amino acids long. The CDR3 bases are TGTGCCAGCAGCGTAGTCAGCGGGAGTGGCACCGGGGAGCTGTTTTTT. Its translation is CASSVVSGSGTGELFF.

This clone occurred once. The V and J genes are TRBV9 and TRBJ2-7; TRBD2 aligns across 9 bases. This CDR3 spans 14 amino acids. V shed 0 bases and J 7 bases; nucleotides not matched to a gene: 5. CDR1 SGDLS and CDR2 YYNGEE come from the germline V gene. The CDR3 bases are TGTGCCAGCAGCGTAGGCGGGAGGGCGGAGGAGCAGTACTTC. Translation: CASSVGGRAEEQYF. Full variable domain (missing parts from reference TRBV9 and TRBJ2-7): DSGVTQTPKHLITATGQRVTLRCSPRSGDLSVYWYQQSLDQGLQFLIQYYNGEERAKGNILERFSAQQFPDLHSELNLSSLELGDSALYFCASSVGGRAEEQYFGPGTRLTVT.

This chain joins TRBV30 and TRBJ2-7; possibly TRBD2 for D (5 bases). Per germline, CDR1 GTSNPN and CDR2 SVGIG (reference sequence). The CDR3 covers 11 residues. Trimming stripped 1 base from V and 6 bases from J, with 7 bases between. The CDR3 region is CAWSGRSEQYF. The DNA of the CDR3 is TGTGCCTGGAGTGGGAGGAGCGAGCAGTACTTC.

The chain recombines TRBV6-1 with TRBJ2-1; TRBD2 might be the D (6 bases). CDR1 MNHNS and CDR2 SASEGT come from the germline V gene. This CDR3 contains 14 residues. V was clipped by 2 bases and J by 8 bases, with 13 bases between them. CDR3 sequence reads: CASSEKRLVHEQFF. In DNA form, the CDR3 reads TGTGCCAGCAGTGAAAAGCGACTAGTCCATGAGCAGTTCTTC.

The gene calls are TRBV9 and TRBJ2-1; D remains unclear. Trimming pared 4 bases from V and 0 bases from J, leaving 8 bases between. Germline loops: CDR1 SGDLS, CDR2 YYNGEE. This CDR3 spans 14 amino acids. The CDR3 protein is CASSPGNSYNEQFF. The CDR3 DNA is TGTGCCAGCAGCCCCGGTAACTCCTACAATGAGCAGTTCTTC.

The rearrangement joins TRBV5-1 to TRBJ1-6; D is uncertain. Trimming cost V 4 bases and J 4 bases, with 12 bases left between them. Germline CDR1 and CDR2: SGHRS and YFSETQ. The CDR3 sequence is 15 residues long. CDR3 in DNA: TGCGCCAGCAGCACGATCCAAGGTTATAATTCACCCCTCCACTTT. It is translated as CASSTIQGYNSPLHF.

The rearrangement uses TRBV7-3 and TRBJ1-2, with a tentative D call TRBD1 (6 bases). The germline gives CDR1 SGHTA, CDR2 FQGTGA. The ends were cut back, 5 bases at V and 0 bases at J, with 19 bases in the middle. CDR3 length: 17 amino acids. CDR3 nucleotide sequence: TGTGCCAGCAGCCCGGGTCCCGGGACATCTTCTAACTATGGCTACACCTTC. Protein product: CASSPGPGTSSNYGYTF.

The rearrangement joins TRBV5-5 to TRBJ2-1; TRBD1 agrees at 7 bases. The CDR3 consists of 14 residues. Germline V gives CDR1 SGHKS, CDR2 YYEKEE (reference sequence). V shed 4 bases and J 4 bases; nucleotides not matched to a gene: 5. The CDR3 spells CASSPVDRYNEQFF. The CDR3 DNA sequence: TGTGCCAGCAGCCCTGTGGACAGGTACAATGAGCAGTTCTTC.

The chain combines TRBV7-6 with TRBJ2-1; D possibly corresponds to TRBD2 (6 bases). The CDR3 is 15 amino acids. V dropped 5 bases and J dropped 5 bases, with 16 bases sitting between them. Germline V gene data show CDR1 as SGHVS and CDR2 as FNYEAQ. Written as DNA, the CDR3 is TGTGCCAGCAGCCGACCCCAGACTAGTGACAATGAGCAGTTCTTC. This encodes CASSRPQTSDNEQFF.

Remarks on this clone: The sample contains more than one DNA sequence encoding this CDR3. The genes are TRBV7-2 and TRBJ1-2; TRBD1 agrees at 11 bases. V dropped 1 base and J dropped 2; count of bases not matched to a gene: 0. This CDR3 spans 15 amino acids. Germline CDR1 reads SGHTA; CDR2 reads FQGNSA. CDR3 coding DNA: TGTGCCAGCAGCTTAGGGACAGGGGGCAACTATGGCTACACCTTC. It codes for CASSLGTGGNYGYTF.

V gene TRBV29-1 combines with J gene TRBJ2-5; a possible D gene is TRBD2 (6 bases). Trimming took off 8 bases at V and 5 bases at J, with 21 bases between the two ends. The CDR3 totals 14 residues. Per germline, CDR1 SQVTM and CDR2 ANQGSEA. This chain's CDR3 is CSLILGLRDETQYF. In DNA form, the CDR3 reads TGCAGCCTCATTTTGGGACTGCGAGATGAGACCCAGTACTTC.

This clone was recorded only once. This rearrangement joins TRBV24-1 to TRBJ2-5, with a weak D call TRBD2 (6 bases). Germline V gene data show CDR1 as KGHDR and CDR2 as SFDVKD. The CDR3 is 14 amino acids. Trimming took 3 bases from V and 5 from J, leaving 12 bases between them. Here the CDR3 DNA reads TGTGCCACCAGTGATGGGAGGATGGGGGAGACCCAGTACTTC. Encoded protein: CATSDGRMGETQYF.

The CDR3 loop is CASSSSGRNEKLFF. Written as DNA, the CDR3 is TGTGCCAGCAGCTCCTCCGGTCGGAATGAAAAACTGTTTTTT. The chain couples TRBV7-9 to TRBJ1-4; no firm D call. The length of the CDR3 is 14 residues. CDR1 and CDR2 from the germline V gene are SEHNR and FQNEAQ (reference sequence). V gave up 4 bases and J gave up 5 bases, with 11 bases separating them.

The V gene is TRBV9, the J gene TRBJ1-3; the D gene is possibly TRBD1 (5 bases). Germline assignment: CDR1 SGDLS and CDR2 YYNGEE. CDR3 length equals 15 residues. V dropped 0 bases and J dropped 2 bases, with 9 bases sitting between them. CDR3 in amino acids: CASSVEEGPGNTIYF. CDR3 nucleotides: TGTGCCAGCAGCGTAGAAGAGGGGCCTGGAAACACCATATATTTT. The whole variable domain, remainder taken from reference TRBV9 and TRBJ1-3, is DSGVTQTPKHLITATGQRVTLRCSPRSGDLSVYWYQQSLDQGLQFLIQYYNGEERAKGNILERFSAQQFPDLHSELNLSSLELGDSALYFCASSVEEGPGNTIYFGEGSWLTVV.

This sequence joins TRBV12-5 and TRBJ1-5; D not resolved. The germline V gene has CDR1 LGHNT and CDR2 FRNRAP. V dropped 2 bases and J dropped 0 bases, with 2 bases sitting between them. The CDR3 runs to 13 residues. The CDR3 loop is CASGLNSNQPQHF. CDR3 nucleotides: TGTGCTAGTGGTTTGAATAGCAATCAGCCCCAGCATTTT.

The CDR3 coding sequence is TGTGCCAGTAGTATGGGGTATGGGGAAAAACTGTTTTTT. Translation gives CASSMGYGEKLFF. V usage is TRBV19 and J usage is TRBJ1-4; D call uncertain. The CDR3 spans 13 residues. The V end lost 3 bases, the J end lost 8 bases, and 10 bases lay between the germline ends. Germline V gene sequence: CDR1 LNHDA, CDR2 SQIVND (reference sequence).

This clone was observed once. The junction and the germline gene differ at one end; a read error may be behind it. This sequence joins TRBV5-1 and TRBJ2-1, with 7 nucleotides matching TRBD2. The CDR3 spans 15 residues. CDR1 SGHRS and CDR2 YFSETQ come from the germline V gene. The CDR3 sequence is CASTSGGLDFLEKIF. In DNA, the CDR3 is TGCGCCAGCACCTCCGGAGGACTAGACTTTTTAGAGAAGATCTTC. Using reference TRBV5-1 and TRBJ2-1 for the parts outside the CDR3, the full variable domain is KAGVTQTPRYLIKTRGQQVTLSCSPISGHRSVSWYQQTPGQGLQFLFEYFSETQRNKGNFPGRFSGRQFSNSRSEMNVSTLELGDSALYLCASTSGGLDFLEKIFGPGTRLTVL.

This clone was counted once. The chain is built from TRBV4-2 and TRBJ2-2; TRBD2 matches at 7 bases. Germline loops: CDR1 LGHNA, CDR2 YNFKEQ. The CDR3 is 16 amino acids. The trim removed 1 base at V and 2 bases at J, leaving 4 bases unmatched. Written as DNA, the CDR3 is TGTGCCAGCAGCCAAGCCAGCGGGACCAACACCGGGGAGCTGTTTTTT. Translated: CASSQASGTNTGELFF.

The V and J genes are TRBV5-1 and TRBJ1-2; no clear D gene. This CDR3 is 13 amino acids long. V gave up 4 bases and J gave up 0 bases, with 7 bases separating them. From germline, CDR1 is SGHRS and CDR2 YFSETQ. The CDR3 protein is CASSVGANYGYTF. In DNA form, the CDR3 reads TGCGCCAGCAGCGTGGGAGCTAACTATGGCTACACCTTC.

The rearrangement links TRBV19 to TRBJ2-7; perhaps D is TRBD1 or TRBD2 (5 bases each). Germline assignment: CDR1 LNHDA and CDR2 SQIVND (reference sequence). CDR3 length: 14 residues. V was trimmed by 3 bases and J by 3 bases, leaving 12 bases between them. The CDR3 bases are TGTGCCAGTAGTATTAGAGAGGGGATCTACGAGCAGTACTTC. Translating it yields CASSIREGIYEQYF.

The V and J genes are TRBV7-9 and TRBJ1-1; D call uncertain. Trimming removed 3 bases at V and 0 bases at J, with 8 bases between. Per germline, CDR1 SEHNR and CDR2 FQNEAQ (reference sequence). The CDR3 consists of 14 residues. This CDR3 is CASSLGVMNTEAFF. The CDR3 nucleotides read TGTGCCAGCAGCTTGGGAGTTATGAACACTGAAGCTTTCTTT.

The rearrangement links TRBV2 to TRBJ2-7; tentatively, D is TRBD1 (5 bases). V was clipped by 3 bases and J by 7 bases, with 16 bases between them. The CDR3 has 14 amino acids. Per germline, CDR1 SNHLY and CDR2 FYNNEI. This chain's CDR3 is CASSEASGWAEQYF. Here the CDR3 DNA reads TGTGCCAGCAGTGAGGCTTCAGGGTGGGCAGAGCAGTACTTC.

The chain couples TRBV11-3 to TRBJ2-1; D is uncertain. CDR1 and CDR2 (germline): SGHNT, YENEEA. Deletions cut 1 base from V and 10 bases from J, with 11 bases between. CDR3 length: 13 residues. Here the CDR3 reads CASSLGPRSEQFF. The CDR3 nucleotides are TGTGCCAGCAGCTTAGGACCCCGTAGCGAGCAGTTCTTC.